A single sample is the source of the 15 T cell receptor beta chains below, sequenced in a study of T cells in Graves' hyperthyroidism and ophthalmopathy. The CDR3 regions of TCR beta were amplified from RNA transcripts. The HTBI primer set drove a first-round RT-PCR of the TCR CDR3. Each CDR3 protein gets one entry after TCRdb re-called the multiplex PCR reads with MiXCR. The sample carries fewer than 700,000 distinct CDR3 sequences, approximately 17% recorded once. The specimen sequenced was blood. These receptors came from a woman aged 18-29 years with Graves' ophthalmopathy.

This chain uses TRBV12-3 or TRBV12-4 with TRBJ2-1, with 7 bases lining up with TRBD1. V shed 3 bases and J 7 bases; nucleotides not matched to a gene: 9. This CDR3 region has 15 residues. CDR3 bases: TGTGCCAGCAGTTTCGTGACAGGGTTTGGGAATGAGCAGTTCTTC. Its translation: CASSFVTGFGNEQFF.

This rearrangement joins TRBV14 to TRBJ2-2; 9 bases fit TRBD1. In germline, CDR1 is SGHDN, CDR2 FVKESK. CDR3 length: 14 amino acids. J gave up 9 bases and V 4 bases, and 6 bases lay outside the gene matches. CDR3: CASSRDRVFRELFF. The DNA of the CDR3 is TGTGCCAGCAGCCGGGACAGGGTGTTCCGGGAGCTGTTTTTT.

V gene TRBV7-2 combines with J gene TRBJ2-2; D remains ambiguous. This CDR3 is 12 amino acids long. Germline lookup yields CDR1 SGHTA and CDR2 FQGNSA. Trimming left V 1 base short and J 9 bases short, with 6 bases between. The chain's CDR3 is CASSLVVRELFF. For the CDR3, the DNA is TGTGCCAGCAGCTTAGTTGTTAGGGAGCTGTTTTTT.

This clonotype was seen ten or more times. Here the CDR3 DNA reads TGTGCCAGCAGCCAAAGGGCGGGAGGGCCGACAGATACGCAGTATTTT. This sequence encodes CASSQRAGGPTDTQYF. The chain combines TRBV13 with TRBJ2-3, with 9 bases that match TRBD2. V lost 5 bases to trimming and J lost 3 bases; unmatched junction nucleotides: 9. The germline V gene has CDR1 PRHDT and CDR2 FYEKMQ (reference sequence). This CDR3 is built from 16 residues.

The rearrangement uses TRBV6-2 or TRBV6-3 and TRBJ1-1, with TRBD1 matching 7 bases. This CDR3 is built from 14 residues. The trim removed 6 bases at V and 5 bases at J, leaving 9 bases unmatched. Germline V gene lookup returns CDR1 MNHEY and CDR2 SVGEGT. The CDR3 DNA reads TGTGCCAGCAGGAATACAGGGGAAGGTACTGAAGCTTTCTTT. It is translated as CASRNTGEGTEAFF.

In this sample, this clonotype turned up a few times. The chain combines TRBV30 with TRBJ2-7; D ambiguous. Trimming took off 0 bases at V and 0 bases at J, with 9 bases between the two ends. The germline V gene encodes CDR1 GTSNPN and CDR2 SVGIG (reference sequence). The CDR3 is made up of 14 amino acids. The CDR3 spells CAWSVAQISYEQYF. Here the CDR3 DNA reads TGTGCCTGGAGTGTAGCCCAGATCTCCTACGAGCAGTACTTC.

This clonotype was observed a few times. The chain joins TRBV5-6 to TRBJ1-2; possible D gene TRBD1, 6 bases. The CDR3 has 16 amino acids. V gave up 1 base and J gave up 5 bases, with 18 bases separating them. Germline assignment: CDR1 SGHDT and CDR2 YYEEEE. The DNA of the CDR3 is TGTGCCAGCAGCTTGCGCGGGACACCTGGAATGTATGGCTACACCTTC. Amino acid sequence: CASSLRGTPGMYGYTF.

This clonotype was counted between two and nine times. The chain combines TRBV15 with TRBJ1-2; no clear D. Per germline, CDR1 LNHNV and CDR2 YYDKDF (reference sequence). This CDR3 contains 12 residues. Deletions cut 4 bases from V and 7 bases from J, with 10 bases between. The chain's CDR3 is CATSMADRGYTF. The CDR3 region has the DNA TGTGCCACCAGCATGGCGGATCGTGGCTACACCTTC.

This clonotype has more than one count but fewer than ten. The V call is TRBV5-4, the J call TRBJ1-1; a possible D gene is TRBD1 (6 bases). CDR1 SGHNT and CDR2 YYREEE come from the germline V gene (reference sequence). V dropped 0 bases and J dropped 6 bases, with 15 bases sitting between them. The CDR3 loop spans 15 amino acids. CDR3 protein: CASSLDRVLTAEAFF. Written as DNA, the CDR3 is TGTGCCAGCAGCTTGGACAGGGTATTGACCGCTGAAGCTTTCTTT.

This clonotype has at least ten counts. This rearrangement joins TRBV27 to TRBJ2-1; unclear D gene. The CDR3 runs 17 residues. V shed 0 bases and J shed 0 bases, with 12 bases lying between them. Germline V lookup: CDR1 MNHEY, CDR2 SMNVEV (reference sequence). The CDR3 reads CASSLSHPSDSYNEQFF. The CDR3, as DNA: TGTGCCAGCAGTTTATCCCATCCATCAGACTCCTACAATGAGCAGTTCTTC.

This clonotype was picked up many times. The CDR3 here is CASSHTGLTYEQYF. Here the CDR3 DNA reads TGTGCCAGCAGTCATACTGGGTTGACCTACGAGCAGTACTTC. The V call is TRBV27, the J call TRBJ2-7, with no clear D. The germline CDR1 and CDR2 sequences are MNHEY and SMNVEV (reference sequence). Trimming left V 5 bases short and J 2 bases short, with 13 bases between. The CDR3 has 14 residues.

This clonotype was found many times. The chain is built from TRBV6-1 and TRBJ2-1, with D hard to call. Trimming stripped 4 bases from V and 8 bases from J, with 15 bases between. Germline V gene data show CDR1 as MNHNS and CDR2 as SASEGT. The length of the CDR3 is 14 residues. The chain's CDR3 is CASSGGIDSDEQFF. The CDR3 DNA is TGTGCCAGCAGTGGAGGCATAGACTCGGATGAGCAGTTCTTC.

A remark on this clonotype: A much larger clone differs by one base, so this may be a read error. CDR3: CASIGGRAGYGYTF. Written as DNA, the CDR3 is TGTGCCAGCATAGGCGGCAGGGCGGGCTATGGCTACACCTTC. This chain links TRBV6-4 with TRBJ1-2; maybe TRBD1 (5 bases). Germline V gene lookup returns CDR1 MRHNA and CDR2 SNTAGT. The CDR3 loop spans 14 amino acids. Trimming removed 7 bases at V and 4 bases at J, with 16 bases between.

This clonotype was counted many times. The chain combines TRBV3-1 with TRBJ2-3; D is undetermined. The CDR3 length is 12 residues. Germline CDR1 reads LGHDT; CDR2 reads YNNKEL (reference sequence). The ends were cut back, 1 base at V and 6 bases at J, with 5 bases in the middle. CDR3 sequence: CASSQGDDTQYF. The CDR3, as DNA: TGTGCCAGCAGCCAAGGAGATGATACGCAGTATTTT.

This clonotype was observed a handful of times. The chain links TRBV29-1 to TRBJ2-7, with D perhaps matching TRBD1 (5 bases). The CDR3 sequence is 13 residues long. The V gene's germline CDR1 is SQVTM and CDR2 ANQGSEA. Trimming took off 4 bases at V and 7 bases at J, with 17 bases between the two ends. The CDR3 DNA follows: TGCAGCGTTGCGAGTACAGGAATGGGGGAGCAGTACTTC. Protein sequence: CSVASTGMGEQYF.